In this sample, the clone carrying this TCR beta chain turned up a few times. What it recognizes is unknown. Produced via immunoSEQ multiplex PCR; TCRdb's table is partial and in-frame only. Of more than 50,000 clones detected, about four fifths appear once; the ten largest clones hold about 6%. V was trimmed by 3 bases and J by 0 bases, leaving 15 bases between them. CDR1 is SNHLY and CDR2 is FYNNEI in the germline V gene. The CDR3 has 16 residues. This sample is drawn from a study of a mutant IDH1 vaccine in newly diagnosed glioma. Time point meaning: week 11, during vaccination. What each vaccine dose contained was 300 ug of mutant IDH1 20-mer peptide, accompanied by topical imiquimod.

The specimen was PBMCs, collected from a glioma patient whose treatment included an IDH1 peptide vaccine. This TCR was recovered from a man aged 50 or older with glioma. The chain has TRBV2 and TRBJ2-7; D is unresolved. The CDR3 DNA sequence: TGTGCCAGCAGTGAGACAACTGCCCAGAGCTCCTACGAGCAGTACTTC. It is translated as CASSETTAQSSYEQYF.